What follows are 32 T cell receptor beta chains derived from one specimen sequenced in a study of blood T cell repertoires in COVID-19. Libraries were prepared by immunoSEQ multiplex PCR; TCRdb keeps only in-frame clonotypes and omits some of them. Among tens of thousands of clones listed, 91% were seen once. Sequenced: peripheral blood. These TCRs come from a human donor in a cohort sampled during active COVID-19.

This sequence joins TRBV24-1 and TRBJ1-2; 7 bases map to TRBD1. Germline V gene sequence: CDR1 KGHDR, CDR2 SFDVKD. CDR3 length: 14 amino acids. V trimming: 6 bases; J trimming: 4 bases; junction bases outside the gene matches: 7. The CDR3 here is CATSPRQGAYGYTF. The CDR3 coding sequence is TGTGCCACCAGTCCCCGACAGGGCGCCTATGGCTACACCTTC.

This clone was detected only once. V gene TRBV7-2 combines with J gene TRBJ1-1; 7 bases map to TRBD1. The V segment lost 1 base and the J segment 4 bases; nucleotides outside the gene matches: 0. The length of the CDR3 is 13 residues. Germline CDR1 reads SGHTA; CDR2 reads FQGNSA. For the CDR3, the DNA is TGTGCCAGCAGCTTAGGACAGGGCACTGAAGCTTTCTTT. This gives the protein CASSLGQGTEAFF.

The chain couples TRBV7-9 to TRBJ1-1, with 7 bases lining up with TRBD1. Germline V gives CDR1 SEHNR, CDR2 FQNEAQ (reference sequence). Unmatched junction bases numbered 2, after V lost 2 bases and J lost 5 bases. The CDR3 consists of 13 residues. As DNA, the CDR3 is TGTGCCAGCAGCTTATGGGGACAGACTGAAGCTTTCTTT. Its protein product is CASSLWGQTEAFF. The whole variable domain, filled in from reference TRBV7-9 and TRBJ1-1, reads DTGVSQNPRHKITKRGQNVTFRCDPISEHNRLYWYRQTLGQGPEFLTYFQNEAQLEKSRLLSDRFSAERPKGSFSTLEIQRTEQGDSAMYLCASSLWGQTEAFFGQGTRLTVV.

The chain is built from TRBV12-5 and TRBJ2-5; TRBD2 might be the D (7 bases). CDR3 length: 14 residues. CDR1 is LGHNT, CDR2 FRNRAP, per germline. V lost 6 bases, J lost 1 base, and 12 bases lay in between. For the CDR3, the DNA is TGTGCTAGTGGCGAGCGGGACATCCAAGAGACCCAGTACTTC. It specifies CASGERDIQETQYF.

The sample holds a few counts of this clone. The J gene is TRBJ1-1, the V gene TRBV2; tentative D call: TRBD1 (6 bases). Trimming removed 1 base at V and 5 bases at J, with 11 bases between. CDR3 size: 14 residues. Per germline, CDR1 SNHLY and CDR2 FYNNEI. CDR3 nucleotides: TGTGCCAGCAGTGAAGTGGGGGGGCCGACTGAAGCTTTCTTT. This encodes CASSEVGGPTEAFF.

This chain connects TRBV29-1 to TRBJ2-7; D might be TRBD2 (6 bases). This CDR3 spans 12 amino acids. With 4 bases removed from V and 3 bases from J, the gap between germline ends came to 10 bases. Germline V gives CDR1 SQVTM, CDR2 ANQGSEA. CDR3 DNA: TGCAGCGTTGGCGGGGAAAGCTACGAGCAGTACTTC. Protein product: CSVGGESYEQYF.

The genes are TRBV6-5 and TRBJ1-2; 8 nucleotides match TRBD1. Germline CDR1 is MNHEY and CDR2 is SVGAGI. This CDR3 is 14 amino acids long. J was trimmed by 6 bases and V by 4 bases; bases with no gene match: 7. The CDR3 region is CASSSRTGRNGYTF. CDR3 in DNA: TGTGCCAGCAGTTCCCGGACAGGGCGGAATGGCTACACCTTC.

The J gene is TRBJ2-1, the V gene TRBV29-1; 13 nucleotides agree with TRBD2. V was clipped by 5 bases and J by 9 bases; unmatched bases: 10. Germline assignment: CDR1 SQVTM and CDR2 ANQGSEA. The CDR3 sequence is 15 residues long. Here the CDR3 DNA reads TGCAGCGTTTCTTATGGACTAGCGGGAGTCAGTGAGCAGTTCTTC. This encodes CSVSYGLAGVSEQFF.

V and J are TRBV7-8 and TRBJ1-4; D perhaps matches TRBD1 (6 bases). Germline V gives CDR1 SGHVS, CDR2 FQNEAQ. The CDR3 covers 15 residues. Trimming left V 4 bases short and J 5 bases short, with 14 bases between. In nucleotides, the CDR3 is TGTGCCAGCAGCTCACTCGGGACATTGAATGAAAAACTGTTTTTT. This gives the protein CASSSLGTLNEKLFF. Combining the CDR3 with reference TRBV7-8 and TRBJ1-4 gives the whole variable domain GAGVSQSPRYKVAKRGQDVALRCDPISGHVSLFWYQQALGQGPEFLTYFQNEAQLDKSGLPSDRFFAERPEGSVSTLKIQRTQQEDSAVYLCASSSLGTLNEKLFFGSGTQLSVL.

The CDR3, as DNA: TGTGCCAGCAGCCCAGACAGATTATCCACCTATGGCTACACCTTC. Translation gives CASSPDRLSTYGYTF. The chain uses TRBV7-2 and TRBJ1-2; D is perhaps TRBD1 (5 bases). Germline assignment: CDR1 SGHTA and CDR2 FQGNSA. The CDR3 runs to 15 residues. The ends were cut back, 5 bases at V and 4 bases at J, with 17 bases in the middle.

The chain couples TRBV7-9 to TRBJ1-2; 8 bases are a match to TRBD1. The junction had 10 bases not matched to a gene; V was cut back by 2 bases and J by 8 bases. CDR1 is SEHNR, CDR2 FQNEAQ, per germline (reference sequence). This CDR3 contains 15 residues. CDR3 amino acids: CASSLKTGGEGGYTF. The CDR3 coding sequence is TGTGCCAGCAGCTTAAAAACAGGGGGAGAAGGAGGCTACACCTTC.

The V call is TRBV27, the J call TRBJ2-5; D may be TRBD2 (7 bases). V dropped 3 bases and J dropped 2 bases, with 19 bases sitting between them. In germline, CDR1 is MNHEY, CDR2 SMNVEV (reference sequence). This CDR3 has 17 amino acids. CDR3 loop: CASSLRAGAVGQETQYF. The CDR3, as DNA: TGTGCCAGCAGTTTGAGGGCGGGGGCTGTAGGACAAGAGACCCAGTACTTC.

The V gene is TRBV7-2, the J gene TRBJ2-5; 7 bases are a match to TRBD2. The CDR3 is 14 amino acids. CDR1 SGHTA and CDR2 FQGNSA come from the germline V gene. V was pared by 1 base and J by 5 bases, with 4 bases of the junction left unmatched. The CDR3 bases are TGTGCCAGCAGCTTAGTGGGGGGGGTGGAGACCCAGTACTTC. This codes for CASSLVGGVETQYF. The full variable domain, in which reference TRBV7-2 and TRBJ2-5 provide the parts outside the CDR3, is GAGVSQSPSNKVTEKGKDVELRCDPISGHTALYWYRQSLGQGLEFLIYFQGNSAPDKSGLPSDRFSAERTGGSVSTLTIQRTQQEDSAVYLCASSLVGGVETQYFGPGTRLLVL.

This sequence joins TRBV2 and TRBJ2-1; tentatively, D is TRBD1 (6 bases). CDR1 and CDR2 from the germline V gene are SNHLY and FYNNEI. This CDR3 has 15 residues. Trimming removed 9 bases at V and 4 bases at J, with 19 bases between. CDR3 protein: CASGSGQTFYNEQFF. The CDR3 coding sequence is TGTGCCAGTGGCTCGGGACAAACGTTTTACAATGAGCAGTTCTTC.

J is TRBJ2-7 and V is TRBV11-3; 8 bases align to TRBD1. The CDR3 contains 14 residues. Germline V gene sequence: CDR1 SGHNT, CDR2 YENEEA. Trimming at V came to 4 bases and at J to 6 bases, leaving 8 bases not matched to a gene. The CDR3 here is CASSSRTGLGEQYF. The DNA of the CDR3 is TGTGCCAGCAGCTCGAGGACAGGGCTGGGCGAGCAGTACTTC.

The chain carries TRBV28 and TRBJ2-7, with no clear D. The CDR3 length is 13 residues. V lost 1 base to trimming and J lost 1 base, with 5 bases between them. Germline values: CDR1 MDHEN, CDR2 SYDVKM. DNA for the CDR3: TGTGCCAGCAGTTTATCCTCTTCCTACGAGCAGTACTTC. Protein product: CASSLSSSYEQYF. The whole variable domain, remainder taken from reference TRBV28 and TRBJ2-7, is DVKVTQSSRYLVKRTGEKVFLECVQDMDHENMFWYRQDPGLGLRLIYFSYDVKMKEKGDIPEGYSVSREKKERFSLILESASTNQTSMYLCASSLSSSYEQYFGPGTRLTVT.

This clone was observed a few times. This sequence joins TRBV4-1 and TRBJ2-7; 11 nucleotides agree with TRBD1. Germline assignment: CDR1 MGHRA and CDR2 YSYEKL. V shed 4 bases and J 3 bases; nucleotides not matched to a gene: 5. CDR3 size: 15 residues. CDR3 residues: CASSPGQGALYEQYF. Written as DNA, the CDR3 is TGCGCCAGCAGCCCCGGACAGGGGGCCCTCTACGAGCAGTACTTC.

V and J are TRBV28 and TRBJ2-5, with 9 bases fitting TRBD2. V was clipped by 6 bases and J by 3 bases; unmatched bases: 2. Germline V gives CDR1 MDHEN, CDR2 SYDVKM. This CDR3 has 13 residues. The CDR3 region has the DNA TGTGCCAGCAGCCTAGCGGGGAAAGAGACCCAGTACTTC. It translates to CASSLAGKETQYF.

The chain links TRBV5-1 to TRBJ2-5; the D is unclear. V was pared by 4 bases and J by 2 bases, with 18 bases between. The CDR3 consists of 16 residues. Germline values: CDR1 SGHRS, CDR2 YFSETQ. The CDR3 nucleotides are TGCGCCAGCAGCCCCCACGGCACAGTCGAGCAAGAGACCCAGTACTTC. Amino acid sequence: CASSPHGTVEQETQYF.

The CDR3 is CASRPTGTDTQYF. CDR3 in DNA: TGTGCCAGCAGACCCACAGGGACAGATACGCAGTATTTT. The chain joins TRBV6-5 to TRBJ2-3, with a possible D match to TRBD1 (6 bases). Germline-derived CDR1 and CDR2 are MNHEY and SVGAGI. The CDR3 is 13 amino acids. Trimming took 6 bases from V and 3 from J, leaving 10 bases between them.

V gene TRBV18 combines with J gene TRBJ1-6, with 9 nucleotides matching TRBD1. V dropped 4 bases and J dropped 9; count of bases not matched to a gene: 4. Germline CDR1 reads KGHSH; CDR2 reads LQKENI. This CDR3 is built from 14 residues. In DNA, the CDR3 is TGTGCCAGCTCACTACAGGGGGCGCCTTCACCCCTCCACTTT. Residues: CASSLQGAPSPLHF.

The chain combines TRBV3-1 (or the pseudogene TRBV3-2) with TRBJ2-1; tentative D call: TRBD2 (5 bases). CDR3 length: 13 amino acids. Germline CDR1 reads LGHDT; CDR2 reads YNNKEL (reference sequence). Trimming pared 0 bases from V and 9 bases from J, leaving 9 bases between. CDR3 amino acids: CASSQDYEGEQFF. The CDR3 DNA reads TGTGCCAGCAGCCAAGATTATGAGGGTGAGCAGTTCTTC.

CDR3 nucleotide sequence: TGTGCCAGCAGCTTTGTGGGGGGTAATTCACCCCTCCACTTT. Protein: CASSFVGGNSPLHF. The gene calls are TRBV7-9 and TRBJ1-6; D might be TRBD1 (5 bases). V shed 3 bases and J shed 6 bases, with 9 bases lying between them. The germline CDR1 and CDR2 sequences are SEHNR and FQNEAQ (reference sequence). This CDR3 is 14 amino acids long.

The sample holds one count of this clone. The chain has TRBV27 and TRBJ1-5; 7 bases align to TRBD1. Per the germline V gene, CDR1 is MNHEY and CDR2 is SMNVEV (reference sequence). The trim removed 3 bases at V and 7 bases at J, leaving 6 bases unmatched. The CDR3 totals 14 residues. In DNA form, the CDR3 reads TGTGCCAGCAGTTTTAGGGGGCTAGACCAGCCCCAGCATTTT. Translating it yields CASSFRGLDQPQHF.

The chain links TRBV5-4 to TRBJ2-6, with D tentatively TRBD1 (6 bases). The CDR3 has 15 amino acids. Trimming shortened V by 4 bases and J by 2 bases, and 10 bases separated the two germline ends. The germline CDR1 and CDR2 sequences are SGHNT and YYREEE (reference sequence). The DNA of the CDR3 is TGTGCCAGCAGCCAGGACAGCACTGGGGCCAACGTCCTGACTTTC. Its protein product is CASSQDSTGANVLTF.

This chain links TRBV29-1 with TRBJ2-5, with 7 bases matching TRBD1. CDR1 is SQVTM and CDR2 is ANQGSEA in the germline V gene. The CDR3 consists of 13 residues. J gave up 3 bases and V 6 bases, and 7 bases lay outside the gene matches. The CDR3 DNA is TGCAGCGTGGGGACAGTACAAAAAGAGACCCAGTACTTC. Its translation is CSVGTVQKETQYF.

The chain joins TRBV27 to TRBJ2-1; TRBD2 might be the D (8 bases). The CDR3 runs to 16 residues. V lost 3 bases and J lost 5, with 17 bases in between. From germline, CDR1 is MNHEY and CDR2 SMNVEV (reference sequence). The CDR3 here is CASSFQTSGQDNEQFF. The CDR3 DNA sequence: TGTGCCAGCAGTTTCCAAACTAGCGGACAGGACAATGAGCAGTTCTTC.

This chain connects TRBV7-8 to TRBJ2-3; 9 bases agree with TRBD1. The CDR3 runs 14 residues. V lost 3 bases and J lost 6; bases outside the gene matches: 4. CDR1 and CDR2 from the germline V gene are SGHVS and FQNEAQ. The DNA for the CDR3 is TGTGCCAGCAGCTTGGGACAGGGTGCGGATACGCAGTATTTT. The encoded protein is CASSLGQGADTQYF.

The chain links TRBV30 to TRBJ2-3, with D maybe TRBD2 (6 bases). Germline values: CDR1 GTSNPN, CDR2 SVGIG (reference sequence). Trimming left V 1 base short and J 2 bases short, with 13 bases between. This CDR3 has 15 residues. The CDR3 DNA sequence: TGTGCCTGGAGTGCCTGGGGGGAAGCCACAGATACGCAGTATTTT. It yields the protein CAWSAWGEATDTQYF.

The chain carries TRBV11-3 and TRBJ1-2, with a weak D call TRBD1 (5 bases). CDR1 SGHNT and CDR2 YENEEA come from the germline V gene. The CDR3 contains 14 residues. V was shortened by 2 bases and J by 8 bases, with 15 bases between the two germline ends. CDR3 nucleotide sequence: TGTGCCAGCAGCTTATCGGGGGACGGACGGGGCTACACCTTC. This encodes CASSLSGDGRGYTF.

The genes are TRBV6-6 and TRBJ2-7, with 8 nucleotides matching TRBD1. Germline V gene lookup returns CDR1 MNHNY and CDR2 SVGAGI (reference sequence). The CDR3 loop spans 15 amino acids. V lost 5 bases and J lost 7; bases outside the gene matches: 13. The CDR3 DNA reads as TGTGCCAGCAGTAGGGATAGGACAGGGATGGGGGAGCAGTACTTC. Protein sequence: CASSRDRTGMGEQYF.

This chain joins TRBV5-1 and TRBJ1-2, with TRBD1 as a possible D gene (5 bases). This CDR3 is built from 13 residues. Germline lookup yields CDR1 SGHRS and CDR2 YFSETQ. Trimming removed 3 bases from V and 4 bases from J, with 10 bases in between. The CDR3 DNA is TGCGCCAGCAGCTCTCGGGGGATCTATGGCTACACCTTC. Translation: CASSSRGIYGYTF.